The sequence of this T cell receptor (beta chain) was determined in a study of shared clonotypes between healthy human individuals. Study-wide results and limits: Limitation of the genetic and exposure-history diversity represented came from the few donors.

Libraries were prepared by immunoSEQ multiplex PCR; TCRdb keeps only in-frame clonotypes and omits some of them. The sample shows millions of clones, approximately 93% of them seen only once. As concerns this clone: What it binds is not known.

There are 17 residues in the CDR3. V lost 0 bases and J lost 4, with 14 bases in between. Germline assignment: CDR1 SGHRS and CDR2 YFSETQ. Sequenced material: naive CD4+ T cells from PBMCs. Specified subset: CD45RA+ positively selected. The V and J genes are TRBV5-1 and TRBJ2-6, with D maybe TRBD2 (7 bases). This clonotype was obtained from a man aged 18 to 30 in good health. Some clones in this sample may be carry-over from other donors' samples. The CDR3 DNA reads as TGCGCCAGCAGCTTGGTTGCGGGGGCGTCGGGGGCCAACGTCCTGACTTTC. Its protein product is CASSLVAGASGANVLTF.